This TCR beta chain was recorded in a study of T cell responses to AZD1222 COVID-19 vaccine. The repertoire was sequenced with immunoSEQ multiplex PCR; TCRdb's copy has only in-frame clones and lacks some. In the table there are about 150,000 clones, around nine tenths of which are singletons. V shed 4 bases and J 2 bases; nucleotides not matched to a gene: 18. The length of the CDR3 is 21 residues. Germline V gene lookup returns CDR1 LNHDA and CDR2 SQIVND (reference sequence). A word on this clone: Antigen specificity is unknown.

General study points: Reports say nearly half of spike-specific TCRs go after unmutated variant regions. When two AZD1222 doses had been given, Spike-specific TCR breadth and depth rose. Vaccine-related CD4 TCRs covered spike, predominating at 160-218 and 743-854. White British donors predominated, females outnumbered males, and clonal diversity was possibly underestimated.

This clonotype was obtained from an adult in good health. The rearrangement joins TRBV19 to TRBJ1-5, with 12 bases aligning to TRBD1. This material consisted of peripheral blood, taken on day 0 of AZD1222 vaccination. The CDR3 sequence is CASSRPRGTGGDNWGNQPQHF. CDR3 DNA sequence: TGTGCCAGTAGTAGACCGAGAGGGACAGGGGGCGATAATTGGGGCAATCAGCCCCAGCATTTT.